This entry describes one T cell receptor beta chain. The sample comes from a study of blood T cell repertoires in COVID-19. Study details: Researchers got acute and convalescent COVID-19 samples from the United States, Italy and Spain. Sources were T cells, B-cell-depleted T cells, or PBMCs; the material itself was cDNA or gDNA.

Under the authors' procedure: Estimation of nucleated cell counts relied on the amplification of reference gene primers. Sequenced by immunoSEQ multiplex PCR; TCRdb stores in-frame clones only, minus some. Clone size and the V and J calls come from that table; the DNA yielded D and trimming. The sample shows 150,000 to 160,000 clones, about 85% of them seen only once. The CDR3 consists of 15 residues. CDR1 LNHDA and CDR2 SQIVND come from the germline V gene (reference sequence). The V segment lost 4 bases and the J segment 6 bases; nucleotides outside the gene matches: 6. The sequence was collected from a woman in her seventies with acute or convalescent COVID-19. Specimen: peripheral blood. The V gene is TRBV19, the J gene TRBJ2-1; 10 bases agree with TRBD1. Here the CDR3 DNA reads TGTGCCAGTAGTACCCTGGGACAGGGGAGCAATGAGCAGTTCTTC. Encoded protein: CASSTLGQGSNEQFF.